This T cell receptor (beta chain) was observed in a study of lymphopenia after photon versus proton radiotherapy. Overall study results and limits: In patients who died, overall survival fell as post-nadir TCR diversity dropped more. Under photons, naive T cells and diversity fell while effector/memory populations rose. Oligoclonal CD8+ Temra expansion after nadir drove photon patients' diversity drop.

The CDR3 has 14 residues. Per the germline V gene, CDR1 is SQVTM and CDR2 is ANQGSEA. Germline trimming cut 7 bases from V and 0 bases from J; bases unmatched to any gene: 3. Sequenced by immunoSEQ multiplex PCR; TCRdb stores in-frame clones only, minus some. The sample has about 160,000 clones; roughly nine tenths are singletons. In regard to this clone: What it binds is unknown.

This receptor was taken from a man aged 50 to 60 with gastric cancer. This material consisted of peripheral blood, taken from a patient treated with photon-based radiotherapy. The rearrangement uses TRBV29-1 and TRBJ2-1; 10 bases fit TRBD2. The CDR3 DNA is TGCAGCGCTCCTAGCGGGAGCTCCTACAATGAGCAGTTCTTC. This sequence encodes CSAPSGSSYNEQFF.